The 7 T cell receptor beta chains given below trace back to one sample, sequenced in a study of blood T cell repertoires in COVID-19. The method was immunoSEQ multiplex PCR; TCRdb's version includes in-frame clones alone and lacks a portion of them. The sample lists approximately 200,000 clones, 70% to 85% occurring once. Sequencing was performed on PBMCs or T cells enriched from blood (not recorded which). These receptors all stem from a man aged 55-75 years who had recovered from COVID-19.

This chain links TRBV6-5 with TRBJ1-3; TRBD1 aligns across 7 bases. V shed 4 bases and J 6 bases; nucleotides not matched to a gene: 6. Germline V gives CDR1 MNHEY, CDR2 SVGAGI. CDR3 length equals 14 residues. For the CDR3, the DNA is TGTGCCAGCAGTTCCGGGACAGAGGCAAACACCATATATTTT. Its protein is CASSSGTEANTIYF.

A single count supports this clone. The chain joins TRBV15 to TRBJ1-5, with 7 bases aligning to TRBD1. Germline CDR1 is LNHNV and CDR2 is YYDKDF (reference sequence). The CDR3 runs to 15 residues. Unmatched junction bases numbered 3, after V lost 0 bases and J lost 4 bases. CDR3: CATSRDQGGNQPQHF. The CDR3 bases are TGTGCCACCAGCAGAGATCAGGGGGGTAATCAGCCCCAGCATTTT.

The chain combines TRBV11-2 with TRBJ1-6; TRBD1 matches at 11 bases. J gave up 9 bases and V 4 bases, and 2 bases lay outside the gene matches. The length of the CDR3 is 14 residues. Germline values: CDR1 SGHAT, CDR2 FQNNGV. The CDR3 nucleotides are TGTGCCAGCAGCTCCGGACAGGGGGCTTCACCCCTCCACTTT. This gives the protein CASSSGQGASPLHF.

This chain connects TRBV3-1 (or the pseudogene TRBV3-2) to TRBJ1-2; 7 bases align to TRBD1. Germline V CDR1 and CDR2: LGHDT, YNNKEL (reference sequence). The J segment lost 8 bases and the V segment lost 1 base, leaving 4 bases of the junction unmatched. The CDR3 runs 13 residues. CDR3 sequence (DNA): TGTGCCAGCAGCCAAGGACAGGGTGGAGGCTACACCTTC. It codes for CASSQGQGGGYTF.

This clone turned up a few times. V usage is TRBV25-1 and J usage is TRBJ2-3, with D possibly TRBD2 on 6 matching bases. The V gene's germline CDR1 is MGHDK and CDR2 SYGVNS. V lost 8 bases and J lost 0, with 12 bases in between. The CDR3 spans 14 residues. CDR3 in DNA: TGTGCCAGCGAAGGAGGGATTAGCACAGATACGCAGTATTTT. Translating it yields CASEGGISTDTQYF. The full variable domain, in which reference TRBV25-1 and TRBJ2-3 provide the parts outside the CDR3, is EADIYQTPRYLVIGTGKKITLECSQTMGHDKMYWYQQDPGMELHLIHYSYGVNSTEKGDLSSESTVSRIRTEHFPLTLESARPSHTSQYLCASEGGISTDTQYFGPGTRLTVL.

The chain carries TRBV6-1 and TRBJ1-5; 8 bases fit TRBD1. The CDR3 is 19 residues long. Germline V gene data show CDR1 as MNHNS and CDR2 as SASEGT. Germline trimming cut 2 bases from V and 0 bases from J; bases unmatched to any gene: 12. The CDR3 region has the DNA TGTGCCAGCAGTGAAAAGGGTGACAGGGGCGTGAATAGCAATCAGCCCCAGCATTTT. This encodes CASSEKGDRGVNSNQPQHF.

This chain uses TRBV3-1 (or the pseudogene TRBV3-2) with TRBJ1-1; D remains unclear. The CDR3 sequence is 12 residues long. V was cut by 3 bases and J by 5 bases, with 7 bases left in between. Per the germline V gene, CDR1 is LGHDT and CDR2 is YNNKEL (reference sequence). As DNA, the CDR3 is TGTGCCAGCAGCCATCAACTAACTGAAGCTTTCTTT. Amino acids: CASSHQLTEAFF.